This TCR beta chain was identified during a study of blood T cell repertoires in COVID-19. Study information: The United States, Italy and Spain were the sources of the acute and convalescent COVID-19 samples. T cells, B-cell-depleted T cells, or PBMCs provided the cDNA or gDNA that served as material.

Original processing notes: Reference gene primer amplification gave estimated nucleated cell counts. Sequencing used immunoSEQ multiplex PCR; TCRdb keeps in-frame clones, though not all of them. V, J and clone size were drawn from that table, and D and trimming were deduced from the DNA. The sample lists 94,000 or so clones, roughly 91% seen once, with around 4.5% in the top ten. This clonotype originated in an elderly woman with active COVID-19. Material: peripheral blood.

This CDR3 is CASSIRQGWNQPQHF. The CDR3 region has the DNA TGTGCCAGCAGCATCCGACAGGGGTGGAATCAGCCCCAGCATTTT. The V and J genes are TRBV5-5 and TRBJ1-5; 8 bases are a match to TRBD1. V lost 4 bases to trimming and J lost 4 bases; unmatched junction nucleotides: 7. Germline V CDR1 and CDR2: SGHKS, YYEKEE (reference sequence). This CDR3 contains 15 residues.